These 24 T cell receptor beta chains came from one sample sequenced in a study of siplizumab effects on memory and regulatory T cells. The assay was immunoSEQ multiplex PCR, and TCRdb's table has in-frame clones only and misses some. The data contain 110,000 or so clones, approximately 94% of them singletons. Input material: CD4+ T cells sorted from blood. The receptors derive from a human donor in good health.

CDR3 DNA sequence: TGTGCCAGTAGTATAGATTTGGGGTATCAAGAGTACTTC. It is translated as CASSIDLGYQEYF. V gene TRBV19 combines with J gene TRBJ2-7; D is unclear. CDR3 length: 13 amino acids. The V end was cut by 0 bases, the J end by 11 bases, with 14 bases between. Per germline, CDR1 LNHDA and CDR2 SQIVND (reference sequence).

CDR3 region: CSGVSGSRSYNEQFF. CDR3 DNA: TGCAGCGGCGTTAGCGGGAGTCGATCCTACAATGAGCAGTTCTTC. The chain links TRBV29-1 to TRBJ2-1; 9 bases are a match to TRBD2. This CDR3 has 15 amino acids. V lost 7 bases, J lost 1 base, and 8 bases stayed unmatched. Germline loops: CDR1 SQVTM, CDR2 ANQGSEA.

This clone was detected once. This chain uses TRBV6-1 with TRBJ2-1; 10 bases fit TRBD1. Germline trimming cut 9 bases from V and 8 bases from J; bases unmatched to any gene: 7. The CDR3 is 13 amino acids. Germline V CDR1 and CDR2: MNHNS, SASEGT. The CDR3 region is CASRRDRGHEQFF. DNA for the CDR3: TGTGCCAGTCGCCGGGACAGGGGTCATGAGCAGTTCTTC.

CDR3 loop: CASSHQFGQGAYEQYF. Written as DNA, the CDR3 is TGTGCCAGCAGCCATCAATTCGGACAGGGGGCCTACGAGCAGTACTTC. The chain employs TRBV25-1 and TRBJ2-7; TRBD1 agrees at 10 bases. This CDR3 is 16 amino acids long. Losses at the gene ends were 6 bases for V and 2 bases for J; bases not matched to a gene: 10. Germline V gives CDR1 MGHDK, CDR2 SYGVNS.

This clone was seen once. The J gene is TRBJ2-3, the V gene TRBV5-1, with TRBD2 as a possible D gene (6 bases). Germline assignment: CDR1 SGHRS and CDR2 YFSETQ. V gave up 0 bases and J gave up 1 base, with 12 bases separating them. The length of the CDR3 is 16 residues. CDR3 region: CASSLASVAGTDTQYF. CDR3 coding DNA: TGCGCCAGCAGCTTGGCCTCGGTAGCGGGCACAGATACGCAGTATTTT. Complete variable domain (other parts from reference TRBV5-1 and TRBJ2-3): KAGVTQTPRYLIKTRGQQVTLSCSPISGHRSVSWYQQTPGQGLQFLFEYFSETQRNKGNFPGRFSGRQFSNSRSEMNVSTLELGDSALYLCASSLASVAGTDTQYFGPGTRLTVL.

The CDR3 sequence: CASSGQGSSGTQYF. CDR3 sequence (DNA): TGTGCCAGCAGCGGACAGGGGAGTTCAGGGACGCAGTACTTC. This rearrangement joins TRBV2 to TRBJ2-7, with 9 bases that match TRBD1. V was clipped by 6 bases and J by 9 bases; unmatched bases: 12. CDR3 length: 14 amino acids. Germline-derived CDR1 and CDR2 are SNHLY and FYNNEI. The complete variable domain, with remaining parts taken from reference TRBV2 and TRBJ2-7, reads EPEVTQTPSHQVTQMGQEVILRCVPISNHLYFYWYRQILGQKVEFLVSFYNNEISEKSEIFDDQFSVERPDGSNFTLKIRSTKLEDSAMYFCASSGQGSSGTQYFGPGTRLTVT.

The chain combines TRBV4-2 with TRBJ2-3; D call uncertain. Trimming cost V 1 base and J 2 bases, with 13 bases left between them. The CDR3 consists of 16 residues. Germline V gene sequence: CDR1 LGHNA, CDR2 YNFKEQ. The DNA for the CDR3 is TGTGCCAGCAGCCAAGGGGGTGGAAGAACCACAGATACGCAGTATTTT. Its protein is CASSQGGGRTTDTQYF.

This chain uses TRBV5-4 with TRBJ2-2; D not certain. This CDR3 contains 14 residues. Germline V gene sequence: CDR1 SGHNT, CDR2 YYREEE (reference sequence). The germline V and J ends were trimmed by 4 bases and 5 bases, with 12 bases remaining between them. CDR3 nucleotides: TGTGCCAGCAGCCGCCGAGGTGATACCGGGGAGCTGTTTTTT. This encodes CASSRRGDTGELFF.

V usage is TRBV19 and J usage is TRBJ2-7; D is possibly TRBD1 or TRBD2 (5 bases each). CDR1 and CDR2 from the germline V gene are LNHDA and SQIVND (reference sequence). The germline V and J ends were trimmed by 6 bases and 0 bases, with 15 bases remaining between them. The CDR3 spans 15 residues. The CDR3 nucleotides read TGTGCCAGTAGCCTCATTTTGGGGGACTCCTACGAGCAGTACTTC. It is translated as CASSLILGDSYEQYF.

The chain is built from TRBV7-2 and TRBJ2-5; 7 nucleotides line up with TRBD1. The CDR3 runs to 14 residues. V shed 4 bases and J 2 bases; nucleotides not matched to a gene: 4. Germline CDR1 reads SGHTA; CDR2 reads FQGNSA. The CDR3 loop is CASSSTGPQETQYF. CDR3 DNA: TGTGCCAGCAGCTCGACAGGGCCTCAAGAGACCCAGTACTTC.

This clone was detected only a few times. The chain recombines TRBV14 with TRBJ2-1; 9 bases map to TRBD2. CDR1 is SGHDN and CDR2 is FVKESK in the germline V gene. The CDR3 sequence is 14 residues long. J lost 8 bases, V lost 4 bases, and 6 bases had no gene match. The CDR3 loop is CASSPLAGSDEQFF. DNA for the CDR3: TGTGCCAGCAGCCCCCTAGCGGGAAGTGATGAGCAGTTCTTC.

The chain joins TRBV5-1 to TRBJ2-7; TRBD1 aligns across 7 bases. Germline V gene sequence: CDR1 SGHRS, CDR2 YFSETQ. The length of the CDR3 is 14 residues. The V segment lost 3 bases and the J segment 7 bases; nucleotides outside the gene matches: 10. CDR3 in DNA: TGCGCCAGCAGCTCAGGGGGTTCCGATGGGGAGCAGTACTTC. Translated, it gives CASSSGGSDGEQYF.

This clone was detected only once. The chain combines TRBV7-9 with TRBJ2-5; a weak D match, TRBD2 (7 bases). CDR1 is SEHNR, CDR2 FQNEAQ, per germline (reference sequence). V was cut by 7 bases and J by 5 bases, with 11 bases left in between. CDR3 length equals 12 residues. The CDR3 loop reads CASTGGSETQYF. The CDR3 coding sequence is TGTGCCAGCACGGGGGGCTCGGAGACCCAGTACTTC.

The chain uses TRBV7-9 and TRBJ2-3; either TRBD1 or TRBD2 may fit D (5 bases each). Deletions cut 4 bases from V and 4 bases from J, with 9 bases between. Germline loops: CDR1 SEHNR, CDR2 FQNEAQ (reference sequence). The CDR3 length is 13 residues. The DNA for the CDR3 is TGTGCCAGCAGCTATCAGGGACCAGATACGCAGTATTTT. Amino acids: CASSYQGPDTQYF. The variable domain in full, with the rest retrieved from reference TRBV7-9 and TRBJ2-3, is DTGVSQNPRHKITKRGQNVTFRCDPISEHNRLYWYRQTLGQGPEFLTYFQNEAQLEKSRLLSDRFSAERPKGSFSTLEIQRTEQGDSAMYLCASSYQGPDTQYFGPGTRLTVL.

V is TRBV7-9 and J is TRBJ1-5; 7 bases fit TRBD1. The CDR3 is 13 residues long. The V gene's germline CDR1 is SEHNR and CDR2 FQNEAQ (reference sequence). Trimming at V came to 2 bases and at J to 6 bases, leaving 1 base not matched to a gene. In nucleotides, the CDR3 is TGTGCCAGCAGCTTACAGGGGGGTCAGCCCCAGCATTTT. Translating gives CASSLQGGQPQHF.

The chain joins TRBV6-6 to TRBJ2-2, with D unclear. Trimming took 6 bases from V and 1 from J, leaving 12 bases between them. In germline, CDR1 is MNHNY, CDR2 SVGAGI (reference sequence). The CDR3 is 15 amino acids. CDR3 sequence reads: CASSLPTENTGELFF. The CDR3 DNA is TGTGCCAGCAGCTTACCGACTGAGAACACCGGGGAGCTGTTTTTT.

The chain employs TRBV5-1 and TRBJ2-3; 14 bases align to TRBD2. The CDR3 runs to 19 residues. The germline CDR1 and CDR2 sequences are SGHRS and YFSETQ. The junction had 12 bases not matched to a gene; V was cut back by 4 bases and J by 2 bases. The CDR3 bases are TGCGCCAGCAGCGGAGGGACTAGCGGGAGTACCCAACACACAGATACGCAGTATTTT. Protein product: CASSGGTSGSTQHTDTQYF.

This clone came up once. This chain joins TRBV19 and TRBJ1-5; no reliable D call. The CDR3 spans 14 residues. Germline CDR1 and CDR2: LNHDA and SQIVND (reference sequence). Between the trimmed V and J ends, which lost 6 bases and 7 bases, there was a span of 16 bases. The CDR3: CASSEGRAGQPQHF. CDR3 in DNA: TGTGCCAGTAGCGAGGGCCGCGCCGGGCAGCCCCAGCATTTT.

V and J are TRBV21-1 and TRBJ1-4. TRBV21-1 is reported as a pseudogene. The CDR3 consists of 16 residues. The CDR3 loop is CASTLNRTSNGEKLFF. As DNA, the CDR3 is TGTGCCAGCACCCTGAATAGGACCTCCAACGGTGAAAAACTGTTTTTT.

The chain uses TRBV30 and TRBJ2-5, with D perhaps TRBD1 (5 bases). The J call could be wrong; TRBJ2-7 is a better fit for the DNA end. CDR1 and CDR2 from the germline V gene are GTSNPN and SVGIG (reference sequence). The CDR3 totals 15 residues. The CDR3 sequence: CAWSVFPQGRYEQYF. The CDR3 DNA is TGTGCCTGGAGTGTATTCCCGCAGGGCCGATACGAGCAGTACTTC.

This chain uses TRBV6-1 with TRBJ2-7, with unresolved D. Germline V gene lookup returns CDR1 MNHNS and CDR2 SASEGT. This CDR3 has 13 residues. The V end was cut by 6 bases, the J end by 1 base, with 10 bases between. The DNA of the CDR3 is TGTGCCAGCAGAGAACTACCATCCTACGAGCAGTACTTC. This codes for CASRELPSYEQYF.

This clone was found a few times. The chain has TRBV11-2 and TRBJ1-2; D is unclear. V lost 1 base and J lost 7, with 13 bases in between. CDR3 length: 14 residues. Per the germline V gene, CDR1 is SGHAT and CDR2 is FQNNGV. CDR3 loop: CASSLASGYGGYTF. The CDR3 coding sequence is TGTGCCAGCAGCTTAGCCTCGGGATATGGTGGCTACACCTTC.

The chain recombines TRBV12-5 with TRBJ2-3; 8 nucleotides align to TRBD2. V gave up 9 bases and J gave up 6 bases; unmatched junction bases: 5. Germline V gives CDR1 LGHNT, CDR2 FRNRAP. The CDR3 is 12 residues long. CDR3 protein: CASAGGGDTQYF. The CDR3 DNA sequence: TGTGCTAGCGCGGGGGGAGGCGATACGCAGTATTTT.

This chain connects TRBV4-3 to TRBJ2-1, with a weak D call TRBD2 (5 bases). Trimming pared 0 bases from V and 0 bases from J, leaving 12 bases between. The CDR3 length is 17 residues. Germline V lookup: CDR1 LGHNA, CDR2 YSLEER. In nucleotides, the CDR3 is TGCGCCAGCAGCCAAGATTTAGCGCGTGACTCCTACAATGAGCAGTTCTTC. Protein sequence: CASSQDLARDSYNEQFF.